This T cell receptor beta chain stems from a study of CXCR3-negative and CXCR3-positive naive CD8 T cells. The CDR3 loop spans 13 amino acids. CDR1 is DFQATT, CDR2 SNEGSKA, per germline (reference sequence). Through 5' RACE with UMI labels, the TRB cDNA libraries were prepared. TCRdb reprocessed the 5' RACE reads and reports one entry per CDR3 protein, with no DNA. The repertoire table contains more than 80,000 distinct CDR3 sequences. Naive CD8+ T cells were CD45RO-CCR7+CD27+CD95-. Study-wide results and caveats: In cryopreserved cells, CXCR3 expression partially decreased, and fresh PBMCs were used in most assays. The TRB CDR3s that CXCR3-positive naive cells carried were more hydrophobic than those of CXCR3-negative naive cells. Naive subsets showed comparable surface CD5, and TCR interaction strength was also inferred from TRB CDR3 physicochemistry.

Worth noting for this clonotype: Antigen specificity is unknown.

The gene calls are TRBV20-1 and TRBJ1-5. This sequence was found in a human donor in good health. Some clones in this sample may be carry-over from other donors' samples. The sample taken for sequencing was naive CXCR3+ CD8+ T cells from blood. Subset defined: CD45RO-CCR7+CD27+CD95- naive CD8+ T cells expressing CXCR3 (TNR3+). CDR3 in amino acids: CSARDTVQWPQHF.